The TCR beta chain under discussion was sequenced for a study of PD-1 blockade in classical Hodgkin lymphoma. Here immunoSEQ multiplex PCR was the method, and the copy in TCRdb shows in-frame clones only, minus some. The sample shows about 39,000 clones, over 70% of them seen only once. The germline V gene has CDR1 LGHNA and CDR2 YSLEER. The CDR3 is 16 amino acids. V dropped 0 bases and J dropped 0 bases, with 10 bases sitting between them. Time point indicated: cycle 4 day 1 (C4D1), after 6 weeks of nivolumab. All patients experienced relapse after autologous stem cell transplantation, and brentuximab vedotin exposure was variable.

Sequences were derived from peripheral blood mononuclear cells (PBMCs), sampled before the fourth cycle of nivolumab. J is TRBJ2-3 and V is TRBV4-3; TRBD1 might be the D (5 bases). This TCR derives from a human donor with classical Hodgkin lymphoma. CDR3 protein: CASSQDLDTSTDTQYF. DNA for the CDR3: TGCGCCAGCAGCCAAGACCTGGACACTAGCACAGATACGCAGTATTTT.